This T cell receptor beta chain was identified during a study of post-analysis software for immune sequencing data (dated by TCRdb to between 2014 and 2017). About the study as a whole: The recorded disease courses included relapsing-remitting, secondary progressive and progressive-relapsing multiple sclerosis, and some patients had no subtype annotation. The multiple sclerosis patient repertoires were compared with approximately 11 previously published healthy control repertoires from donors aged 6 to 25 years. A subset of samples was prepared in parallel using single-end sample barcoding, then pooled and co-amplified after Illumina adapter ligation. What the study reported, not specific to this receptor: Roughly 5 TRBV segments, including TRBV5-6, TRBV5-1 and TRBV20-1, were significantly more frequent in patients than controls. Normalized Chao1 diversity was significantly lower in multiple sclerosis patients than controls, suggesting substantial peripheral T-cell clonal expansion. Direct clustering with F measure showed strong co-clustering of samples prepared in the same batch, prompting a batch-effect correction. The multiple sclerosis patient group was slightly younger than the control group.

To demonstrate the VDJtools post-analysis software, TCR beta repertoires were profiled from the peripheral blood of 13 young patients with multiple sclerosis. The multiple sclerosis patients were children and adolescents ranging in age from roughly 6 to 15 years. The germline V gene encodes CDR1 MNHNY and CDR2 SVGAGI (reference sequence). The CDR3 numbers 12 residues from cysteine through phenylalanine. Left in the record is the CDR3 DNA by itself, 36 bases read in frame from the first base. Between the V and J ends, shortened by 2 bases and 6 bases respectively, the junction contains 7 bases. As regards this clonotype: Its antigen is unknown. It has no much larger one-base neighbor in the sample; base qualities were not kept.

Libraries were built with PCR. Reads for this sample came from an Illumina HiSeq 2500. To reduce PCR and sequencing biases, unique molecular identifiers were built into the TCR beta cDNA libraries. Every 1 to 10 million input T cells yielded approximately 500,000 cDNA molecules, meaning each molecule approximated one T cell. Patient libraries were prepared and sequenced with the same protocol used for the earlier healthy control dataset. Samples belonging to the same batch were prepared together, multiplexed and sequenced on a shared HiSeq lane. As for the original processing: MIGEC handled the raw barcoded reads, throwing out single-read molecular identifier groups before consensus assembly and CDR3 extraction. Clonotype tables were post-analysed with VDJtools, normalizing diversity by down-sampling all datasets to the smallest sample size. Repertoire overlap clustering matched CDR3 amino acid but not nucleotide sequences to correct batch-related cross-sample contamination. TCRdb reran the public reads through fastp at Q25 and MiXCR, keeping productive beta chains. Rows merge per CDR3 protein into single entries with the most common DNA and genes. The authors' filters were not applied to this entry. This sample is represented by 450,000 or so distinct CDR3 sequences; approximately 46% of them were singletons. The ten largest clones capture around 10% of the sample.

The specimen sequenced was blood. The TCR was taken from a girl between 5 and 17 years old with multiple sclerosis. The chain employs TRBV6-6 and TRBJ1-1, with the D segment identity uncertain. The nucleotides are TGTGCCAGCAGTTACGACGGCCCTGAAGCTTTCTTT. The encoded protein is CASSYDGPEAFF.